The 10 T cell receptor beta chains presented below share a single source sample, sequenced in a study of OX40 agonist ivuxolimab in advanced cancers. TCRdb keeps only in-frame clones here, not all; method: immunoSEQ multiplex PCR. The sample records some 76,000 clones, about 87% being singletons. This specimen consisted of CD4+ or CD8+ T cells sorted from blood, obtained in a trial of the OX40 agonist ivuxolimab. These TCRs come from an adult with an advanced solid tumor such as melanoma, head and neck, liver or kidney cancer.

This clone turned up a few times. The rearrangement joins TRBV9 to TRBJ1-2; TRBD1 might be the D (6 bases). CDR1 is SGDLS, CDR2 YYNGEE, per germline. Trimming removed 0 bases at V and 4 bases at J, with 10 bases between. The CDR3 is 14 amino acids. The CDR3 nucleotides read TGTGCCAGCAGCGTAGGACAGGAGTCCTATGGCTACACCTTC. This sequence encodes CASSVGQESYGYTF.

The CDR3 sequence: CASSLLYGNTEAFF. The CDR3 DNA reads as TGTGCCAGCAGCTTGTTATATGGGAACACTGAAGCTTTCTTT. This chain joins TRBV7-2 and TRBJ1-1; no definite D call. The CDR3 covers 14 residues. Germline lookup yields CDR1 SGHTA and CDR2 FQGNSA. Deletions cut 3 bases from V and 1 base from J, with 9 bases between.

This clone was picked up a small number of times. V usage is TRBV7-8 and J usage is TRBJ1-3; the D gene is possibly TRBD1 (6 bases). Germline CDR1 is SGHVS and CDR2 is FQNEAQ. Trimming shortened V by 6 bases and J by 3 bases, and 15 bases separated the two germline ends. The CDR3 sequence is 15 residues long. As DNA, the CDR3 is TGTGCCAGCAGATCACAGGGTTTTGGTGGAAACACCATATATTTT. Translation gives CASRSQGFGGNTIYF.

The rearrangement links TRBV20-1 to TRBJ2-7, with no clear D. V was cut by 5 bases and J by 3 bases, with 8 bases left in between. CDR1 DFQATT and CDR2 SNEGSKA come from the germline V gene (reference sequence). This CDR3 comprises 11 residues. CDR3 nucleotide sequence: TGCAGTGCTGGTCGGTACTACGAGCAGTACTTC. This sequence encodes CSAGRYYEQYF.

V and J are TRBV7-3 and TRBJ2-5, with D uncertain. This CDR3 spans 15 amino acids. CDR1 SGHTA and CDR2 FQGTGA come from the germline V gene. V lost 1 base and J lost 4, with 13 bases in between. The CDR3: CASSLRASARETQYF. The CDR3, as DNA: TGTGCCAGCAGCTTAAGGGCAAGCGCCAGAGAGACCCAGTACTTC. Variable domain in full (rest from reference TRBV7-3 and TRBJ2-5): GAGVSQTPSNKVTEKGKYVELRCDPISGHTALYWYRQSLGQGPEFLIYFQGTGAADDSGLPNDRFFAVRPEGSVSTLKIQRTERGDSAVYLCASSLRASARETQYFGPGTRLLVL.

The chain links TRBV5-5 to TRBJ1-2, with no clear D. V lost 0 bases to trimming and J lost 3 bases, with 6 bases between them. CDR1 and CDR2 (germline): SGHKS, YYEKEE (reference sequence). This CDR3 spans 13 amino acids. The CDR3 DNA sequence: TGTGCCAGCAGCTTGGGCAGAGACTATGGCTACACCTTC. Its translation: CASSLGRDYGYTF.

The chain carries TRBV7-2 and TRBJ1-2; D remains unclear. V lost 1 base and J 0 bases, leaving 12 bases between the germline ends. This CDR3 is built from 16 residues. The germline V gene has CDR1 SGHTA and CDR2 FQGNSA. CDR3 residues: CASSLVGVGSNYGYTF. CDR3 nucleotides: TGTGCCAGCAGCTTAGTTGGGGTGGGGTCTAACTATGGCTACACCTTC. Full variable domain (rest looked up from reference TRBV7-2 and TRBJ1-2): GAGVSQSPSNKVTEKGKDVELRCDPISGHTALYWYRQSLGQGLEFLIYFQGNSAPDKSGLPSDRFSAERTGGSVSTLTIQRTQQEDSAVYLCASSLVGVGSNYGYTFGSGTRLTVV.

The chain joins TRBV5-1 to TRBJ1-1; D unclear. Trimming stripped 2 bases from V and 5 bases from J, with 13 bases between. There are 14 residues in the CDR3. Per the germline V gene, CDR1 is SGHRS and CDR2 is YFSETQ. CDR3 sequence: CASSFNTQGTEAFF. The CDR3 nucleotides are TGCGCCAGCAGCTTTAACACCCAAGGGACTGAAGCTTTCTTT.

The V gene is TRBV7-6, the J gene TRBJ2-3; perhaps TRBD1 as D (5 bases). This CDR3 is built from 12 residues. Deletions cut 2 bases from V and 8 bases from J, with 8 bases between. Germline CDR1 is SGHVS and CDR2 is FNYEAQ. CDR3 amino acids: CASSLYQGTQYF. The CDR3 DNA reads as TGTGCCAGCAGCTTATATCAGGGTACGCAGTATTTT.

This clone appeared a few times. V usage is TRBV2 and J usage is TRBJ2-7; D is unclear. Germline V gives CDR1 SNHLY, CDR2 FYNNEI. V lost 3 bases to trimming and J lost 1 base, with 7 bases between them. CDR3 length: 13 amino acids. The CDR3 region is CASSDSISYEQYF. The CDR3 DNA reads as TGTGCCAGCAGTGATTCCATATCCTACGAGCAGTACTTC.